This T cell receptor beta chain was found in a study of beta chain features in type 1 diabetes (dated by TCRdb to 2016 to 2019). The study in broad terms: Mean age, gender distribution, total cell number and subset yield did not differ between patients and healthy donors. The study compared the TCRB repertoires of sorted circulating CD4+ T cell subsets in recently diagnosed type 1 diabetes patients with those in matched healthy donors. Naive and central memory subsets were obtained from all 30 or so donors, but regulatory and stem cell-like memory subsets were isolated from only 8 patients and 8 healthy donors. A total of 85 million to 140 million sorted cells were examined across all samples, and a strong correlation was observed between cell number per subset and RNA yield. Summary of the overall study and its limitations: Shorter templates might have been favored by PCR, but patient and control samples were amplified and corrected together, so both groups would have been affected equally by any skew. Fewer insertions and more nucleotide deletions at VDJ recombination sites were observed in patients with type 1 diabetes, implying thymic rearrangement abnormalities. Naive, central memory and regulatory TCRB repertoires appeared to be more similar among patients than among healthy donors. Sequencing cDNA rather than genomic DNA could over-represent highly expressing activated cells, although activation and CD3 levels did not differ between groups. Because the HLA sub-analyses included only small numbers of individuals, any influence of HLA type on TCRB rearrangement was left unresolved. Type 1 diabetes patients showed a moderate but significant shortening of TCRB CDR3 length in all four CD4+ subsets.

As for this clone: This receptor's antigen is unknown. Base qualities are not recorded, but no much larger clone differs from it by a single base.

Counted from cysteine to phenylalanine, this CDR3 has 15 amino acids. The read is trimmed to its CDR3 DNA, 45 bases read in frame from base 1. Trimming removed 6 bases from V and 5 bases from J; the gene matches leave 7 bases unexplained. Reading the germline V gene gives CDR1 SGHDT and CDR2 YYEEEE. All of the isolated RNA was reverse transcribed with the High Capacity cDNA Reverse Transcription Kit, so expressed TCRB transcripts were sequenced. Deep immunoSEQ sequencing was performed on naive, central memory and regulatory T cell samples, with an average of around 3.4 million total reads per sample. After sorted cells were lysed in RLT buffer, RNA was extracted with DNase-treated RNeasy Micro or Mini kits, with the choice depending on cell number. To prevent cross-contamination, every cell subset was processed on its own, while patient and healthy donor samples were processed together. Using the immunoSEQ multiplex PCR, TCRB sequences were amplified from cDNA into 87-bp fragments spanning the CDR3 region. Amplicons were sequenced on the Illumina HiSeq platform. Per the authors' processing: PCR bias was computationally corrected using synthetic template baselines, reads within Hamming distance 2 were collapsed, and singletons that could not be merged were discarded. Reads were aligned to IMGT to assign V, D and J genes, CDR3 length, and insertions or deletions at six rearrangement sites. Clonotype counts were normalized to sorted cell number within each subset before computing true diversity and Gini coefficients with the tcR R package. The overlap coefficient, calculated on TCRB nucleotide sequences, was used to measure repertoire sharing. As a proxy for the pre-selection repertoire, out-of-frame TCRB sequences from naive cells were analyzed. The table was pulled from immuneACCESS by TCRdb, which kept in-frame rearrangements only. Such tables lose some clones; where checked, under half of the loss comes from unresolved V genes, and the rest has no known cause. The V and J calls and clone size are taken from that table; D and trimming were inferred from the DNA. This sample gives hundreds of thousands of clones in total; 11% to 15% of them show up just once. The top ten clonotypes cover 0.04% of the sample.

A single peripheral blood draw of 95 to 150 mL on average was collected from each donor into heparinised tubes. A BD FACSAria II and a panel including CD45RO, CCR7, CD25, CD127, CD95 and CD27 were used to sort naive, central memory, regulatory and stem cell-like memory CD4+ T cells. Every sorted population had a purity above 98%. Right away, PBMCs were isolated by Lymphoprep density gradient centrifugation and were stained directly, with no culture step. So that batch effects would be minimized, each experiment stained and sorted samples in pairs, pairing one healthy donor with one patient. This chain joins TRBV5-6 to TRBJ2-3, with 12 bases in between that match TRBD2. Input material: naive CD4+ T cells from blood. What this sample's cell subset or site label stands for: true naive CD4+ T cells. This clonotype was sampled from a man aged 18-30 years with type 1 diabetes. The CDR3 in this case is CASTLAGGPVDTQYF. The DNA reads as follows: TGTGCCAGCACCCTAGCGGGAGGGCCCGTAGATACGCAGTATTTT.